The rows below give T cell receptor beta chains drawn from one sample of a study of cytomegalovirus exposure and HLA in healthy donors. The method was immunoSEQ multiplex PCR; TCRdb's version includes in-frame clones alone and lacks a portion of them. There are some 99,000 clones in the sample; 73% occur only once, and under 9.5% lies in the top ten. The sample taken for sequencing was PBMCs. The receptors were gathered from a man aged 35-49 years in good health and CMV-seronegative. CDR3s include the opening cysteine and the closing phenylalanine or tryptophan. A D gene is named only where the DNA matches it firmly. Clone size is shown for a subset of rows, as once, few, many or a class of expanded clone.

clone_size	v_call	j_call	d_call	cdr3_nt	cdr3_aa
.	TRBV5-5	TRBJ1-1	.	TGTGCCAGCAGCTTACAGTCGAACACTGAAGCTTTCTTT	CASSLQSNTEAFF
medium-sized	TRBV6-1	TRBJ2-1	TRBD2	TGTGCCAGCAGTGGGAGCGGGGAGGCCTACAATGAGCAGTTCTTC	CASSGSGEAYNEQFF
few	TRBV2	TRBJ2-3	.	TGTGCCAGCTTCCCCAGGGTTATTGCAGATACGCAGTATTTT	CASFPRVIADTQYF
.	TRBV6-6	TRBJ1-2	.	TGTGCCAGCAGTTACTTTTCCCAATATGGCTACACCTTC	CASSYFSQYGYTF
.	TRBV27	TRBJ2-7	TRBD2	TGTGCCAGCACGTCTACTAGCGGGGGGACCTACGAGCAGTACTTC	CASTSTSGGTYEQYF
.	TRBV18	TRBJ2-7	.	TGTGCCAGCTCAACGGGACTCCTAAACGAGCAGTACTTC	CASSTGLLNEQYF
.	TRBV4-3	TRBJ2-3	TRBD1	TGCGCCAGCAGCCAAGAACCCCCCGGACAGGGTTGGTATACGCAGTATTTT	CASSQEPPGQGWYTQYF
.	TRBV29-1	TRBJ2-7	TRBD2	TGCAGCGTTGAGAGGGGCCGGGGGGTCGAGCAGTACTTC	CSVERGRGVEQYF
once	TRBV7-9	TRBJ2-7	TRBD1	TGTGCCAGCAGCTCGTTAGGGACAGGGGTCTACGAGCAGTACTTC	CASSSLGTGVYEQYF
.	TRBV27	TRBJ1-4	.	TGTGCCAGCAGTTCTTTTACTAATGAAAAACTGTTTTTT	CASSSFTNEKLFF